This T cell receptor beta chain was recovered during a study of shared T cell receptors in the human thymus. Repertoires were generated with immunoSEQ multiplex PCR, while TCRdb's copy carries only in-frame clones and drops some. The sample yields hundreds of thousands of clones, roughly 86% seen once. Germline lookup yields CDR1 KGHSH and CDR2 LQKENI. Trimming shortened V by 3 bases and J by 4 bases, and 10 bases separated the two germline ends. The CDR3 runs 15 residues. These data were likewise used in another study, on human thymus T cells. From that report: Healthy Finnish infants having corrective surgery for congenital heart defects served as donors. Resections that were taken during corrective heart surgery supplied the thymus tissue. Thymic as well as blood repertoires seemed to favor certain V and J genes unevenly.

The source is a boy less than two years old with a congenital heart defect. The sequenced material came from thymocytes. The chain employs TRBV18 and TRBJ2-6, with a weak D call TRBD1 (6 bases). The DNA of the CDR3 is TGTGCCAGCTCACCGGGGGCATCCGGGGCCAACGTCCTGACTTTC. This gives the protein CASSPGASGANVLTF.